The sequence of this TCR beta chain was determined in a study of blood T cell repertoires in COVID-19. On the study more broadly: COVID-19 samples from acute and convalescent phases originated in the United States, Italy and Spain.

The table came from immunoSEQ multiplex PCR; TCRdb's copy has only in-frame clones and leaves some out. The sample includes about 120,000 clones, approximately 80% of them seen just once. There are 15 residues in the CDR3. From germline, CDR1 is SQVTM and CDR2 ANQGSEA. V lost 4 bases and J lost 3, with 16 bases in between. The chain links TRBV29-1 to TRBJ1-3, with D perhaps TRBD1 (6 bases). The clonotype originates from a man between 65 and 85 years old with acute or convalescent COVID-19. Sequencing was carried out using peripheral blood. The CDR3 region is CSVVVRGGFGNTIYF. The CDR3 coding sequence is TGCAGCGTTGTGGTTCGCGGGGGCTTTGGAAACACCATATATTTT.